The 21 T cell receptor beta chains below come from one sample, sequenced in a study of cytomegalovirus exposure and HLA in healthy donors. Amplification used 60 Vbeta primers and 13 Jbeta primers. The assay was immunoSEQ multiplex PCR, and TCRdb's table has in-frame clones only and misses some. In the table there are 100,000 to 150,000 clones, roughly three quarters of which are singletons. The source material was PBMCs. These receptors came from a woman aged 55 to 70 in good health and CMV-seronegative.

The CDR3 DNA sequence: TGTGCCAGCAGTCCTCTAGCGGGGGCCTACAATGAGCAGTTCTTC. Translated, it gives CASSPLAGAYNEQFF. This chain joins TRBV27 and TRBJ2-1; TRBD2 matches at 10 bases. The CDR3 length is 15 residues. After removal of 5 bases from V and 2 bases from J, the junction contained 3 bases not matched to a gene. Germline-derived CDR1 and CDR2 are MNHEY and SMNVEV (reference sequence).

The chain recombines TRBV9 with TRBJ1-5; 7 positions match TRBD1. The trim removed 4 bases at V and 9 bases at J, leaving 13 bases unmatched. From germline, CDR1 is SGDLS and CDR2 YYNGEE. The CDR3 contains 15 residues. The DNA of the CDR3 is TGTGCCAGCAGCCCCGACGGACAGGCTGTTAGGCCCCAGCATTTT. Protein: CASSPDGQAVRPQHF.

The chain uses TRBV6-1 and TRBJ1-1; D ambiguous. The CDR3 runs 14 residues. V was pared by 8 bases and J by 0 bases, with 13 bases between. Germline CDR1 reads MNHNS; CDR2 reads SASEGT. This chain's CDR3 is CASSTLAVNTEAFF. The CDR3 DNA reads as TGTGCCAGCTCTACCCTTGCGGTGAACACTGAAGCTTTCTTT.

The rearrangement joins TRBV5-1 to TRBJ2-7, with 8 bases matching TRBD1. V dropped 4 bases and J dropped 1; count of bases not matched to a gene: 10. Germline V lookup: CDR1 SGHRS, CDR2 YFSETQ. The CDR3 is 16 amino acids. CDR3 residues: CASSLGQGQVSYEQYF. DNA for the CDR3: TGCGCCAGCAGCCTAGGACAGGGTCAAGTATCCTACGAGCAGTACTTC.

This clone has a single count. The V and J genes are TRBV30 and TRBJ2-1; 7 positions agree with TRBD1. V was clipped by 0 bases and J by 7 bases; unmatched bases: 3. The CDR3 length is 13 residues. Per germline, CDR1 GTSNPN and CDR2 SVGIG (reference sequence). The CDR3 here is CAWSVKGANEQFF. The CDR3 coding sequence is TGTGCCTGGAGTGTCAAGGGGGCGAATGAGCAGTTCTTC. Looking up the rest from reference TRBV30 and TRBJ2-1 gives the full variable domain: SQTIHQWPATLVQPVGSPLSLECTVEGTSNPNLYWYRQAAGRGLQLLFYSVGIGQISSEVPQNLSASRPQDRQFILSSKKLLLSDSGFYLCAWSVKGANEQFFGPGTRLTVL.

The chain couples TRBV28 to TRBJ2-7; perhaps TRBD1 as D (5 bases). The germline CDR1 and CDR2 sequences are MDHEN and SYDVKM. CDR3 size: 14 residues. Trimming took off 4 bases at V and 0 bases at J, with 10 bases between the two ends. The CDR3 bases are TGTGCCAGCAGTTGGGGCGATGCCTCCTACGAGCAGTACTTC. Its translation: CASSWGDASYEQYF.

This clone was recorded once. This chain links TRBV7-9 with TRBJ1-1; perhaps TRBD1 as D (5 bases). In germline, CDR1 is SEHNR, CDR2 FQNEAQ (reference sequence). This CDR3 is 18 amino acids long. Deletions cut 5 bases from V and 1 base from J, with 23 bases between. The CDR3 bases are TGTGCCAGCAGCAACGCGGCACAGGCTCGTATGGGGAACACTGAAGCTTTCTTT. Protein: CASSNAAQARMGNTEAFF.

The V and J genes are TRBV6-4 and TRBJ1-2, with 8 bases aligning to TRBD1. This CDR3 is built from 15 residues. Germline assignment: CDR1 MRHNA and CDR2 SNTAGT. Trimming took 4 bases from V and 8 from J; bases not matched to a gene: 12. CDR3 in amino acids: CASSAGQGLPGGYTF. CDR3 DNA sequence: TGTGCCAGCAGTGCCGGACAGGGTCTTCCCGGGGGCTACACCTTC.

This clone turned up a few times. V is TRBV6-1 and J is TRBJ2-7; 8 positions match TRBD1. Unmatched junction bases numbered 9, after V lost 7 bases and J lost 4 bases. Per germline, CDR1 MNHNS and CDR2 SASEGT. The CDR3 length is 14 residues. The CDR3, as DNA: TGTGCCAGCATGGGCCAGGGGGCTTCGTACGAGCAGTACTTC. As protein: CASMGQGASYEQYF.

This clone was observed a handful of times. The gene calls are TRBV19 and TRBJ1-1, with a possible D match to TRBD1 (5 bases). Per the germline V gene, CDR1 is LNHDA and CDR2 is SQIVND (reference sequence). V lost 6 bases and J 5 bases, leaving 22 bases between the germline ends. CDR3 size: 16 residues. This CDR3 is CASSTPLGGALTEAFF. In DNA form, the CDR3 reads TGTGCCAGTAGCACCCCGCTGGGTGGGGCGCTTACTGAAGCTTTCTTT.

The rearrangement uses TRBV28 and TRBJ1-4, with 7 bases identical to TRBD1. The CDR3 sequence is 14 residues long. The germline gives CDR1 MDHEN, CDR2 SYDVKM. V dropped 3 bases and J dropped 12; count of bases not matched to a gene: 10. CDR3 nucleotide sequence: TGTGCCAGCAGTTTTGGCAGGGAAGGGGGCGAACTGTTTTTT. Protein product: CASSFGREGGELFF.

The chain carries TRBV4-1 and TRBJ1-5; D is ambiguous. Trimming took 1 base from V and 11 from J, leaving 12 bases between them. The CDR3 contains 13 residues. Per the germline V gene, CDR1 is MGHRA and CDR2 is YSYEKL. The CDR3 loop reads CASSQGAGLAQHF. CDR3 nucleotides: TGCGCCAGCAGCCAAGGGGCGGGGTTGGCCCAGCATTTT.

The CDR3 here is CASSQVEMADTQYF. The DNA for the CDR3 is TGTGCCAGCAGCCAAGTTGAGATGGCAGATACGCAGTATTTT. This chain joins TRBV4-2 and TRBJ2-3; D is uncertain. The germline V and J ends were trimmed by 1 base and 4 bases, with 9 bases remaining between them. The CDR3 consists of 14 residues. CDR1 and CDR2 (germline): LGHNA, YNFKEQ.

The chain has TRBV2 and TRBJ2-2; no reliable D call. Per germline, CDR1 SNHLY and CDR2 FYNNEI. CDR3 length equals 12 residues. Trimming took off 7 bases at V and 6 bases at J, with 9 bases between the two ends. The CDR3 reads CASTLRAGELFF. The CDR3 DNA reads TGTGCCAGCACTCTCCGGGCCGGGGAGCTGTTTTTT.

V and J are TRBV29-1 and TRBJ1-1; D unresolved. CDR1 and CDR2 (germline): SQVTM, ANQGSEA. V was cut by 4 bases and J by 0 bases, with 6 bases left in between. The CDR3 covers 12 residues. CDR3 in amino acids: CSVGHMNTEAFF. The CDR3 DNA is TGCAGCGTTGGACATATGAACACTGAAGCTTTCTTT.

The gene calls are TRBV18 and TRBJ2-3; D is perhaps TRBD2 (5 bases). This CDR3 has 14 amino acids. Germline CDR1 is KGHSH and CDR2 is LQKENI. Trimming took 3 bases from V and 6 from J, leaving 13 bases between them. The CDR3 nucleotides are TGTGCCAGCTCACCGAGAGGGATCCTCGATACGCAGTATTTT. Protein product: CASSPRGILDTQYF.

Comment on this clone: A read error may account for a junction end that differs from germline. J is TRBJ2-5 and V is TRBV7-7, with TRBD2 matching 7 bases. The germline gives CDR1 SSHAT, CDR2 FNYEAQ (reference sequence). The CDR3 contains 17 residues. In DNA form, the CDR3 reads TGTGCTAGCAGCCACGTAGATCTAGCGGTCCCCCAAGAGACCCAGTACTTC. The encoded protein is CASSHVDLAVPQETQYF.

With regard to this clone: Other DNA sequences in this sample translate to the same CDR3. The chain employs TRBV28 and TRBJ2-5, with D maybe TRBD1 (5 bases). Trimming removed 4 bases at V and 2 bases at J, with 8 bases between. This CDR3 spans 13 amino acids. CDR1 is MDHEN and CDR2 is SYDVKM in the germline V gene. The chain's CDR3 is CASSSTVQETQYF. The CDR3 nucleotides are TGTGCCAGCAGTTCGACAGTACAAGAGACCCAGTACTTC.

The chain couples TRBV7-8 to TRBJ1-3; D perhaps matches TRBD1 (5 bases). The ends were cut back, 10 bases at V and 0 bases at J, with 13 bases in the middle. The CDR3 loop spans 14 amino acids. From germline, CDR1 is SGHVS and CDR2 FQNEAQ. The CDR3 protein is CATRLGRSGNTIYF. As DNA, the CDR3 is TGTGCCACTAGGCTGGGGCGCTCTGGAAACACCATATATTTT.

The V and J genes are TRBV7-3 and TRBJ2-3; D is ambiguous. The CDR3 has 13 amino acids. Germline V gives CDR1 SGHTA, CDR2 FQGTGA. Trimming took 2 bases from V and 2 from J, leaving 5 bases between them. CDR3 nucleotides: TGTGCCAGCAGCTTACAGTTCACAGATACGCAGTATTTT. This translates into CASSLQFTDTQYF. The complete variable domain, with remaining parts taken from reference TRBV7-3 and TRBJ2-3, reads GAGVSQTPSNKVTEKGKYVELRCDPISGHTALYWYRQSLGQGPEFLIYFQGTGAADDSGLPNDRFFAVRPEGSVSTLKIQRTERGDSAVYLCASSLQFTDTQYFGPGTRLTVL.

V and J are TRBV5-1 and TRBJ2-3; 10 nucleotides agree with TRBD1. This CDR3 comprises 14 residues. Trimming cost V 4 bases and J 8 bases; bases outside gene matches: 7. The germline V gene encodes CDR1 SGHRS and CDR2 YFSETQ. The CDR3 bases are TGCGCCAGCAGCCCAGGACAGGGGGTTGGTACGCAGTATTTT. It codes for CASSPGQGVGTQYF. The complete variable domain, with remaining parts taken from reference TRBV5-1 and TRBJ2-3, reads KAGVTQTPRYLIKTRGQQVTLSCSPISGHRSVSWYQQTPGQGLQFLFEYFSETQRNKGNFPGRFSGRQFSNSRSEMNVSTLELGDSALYLCASSPGQGVGTQYFGPGTRLTVL.